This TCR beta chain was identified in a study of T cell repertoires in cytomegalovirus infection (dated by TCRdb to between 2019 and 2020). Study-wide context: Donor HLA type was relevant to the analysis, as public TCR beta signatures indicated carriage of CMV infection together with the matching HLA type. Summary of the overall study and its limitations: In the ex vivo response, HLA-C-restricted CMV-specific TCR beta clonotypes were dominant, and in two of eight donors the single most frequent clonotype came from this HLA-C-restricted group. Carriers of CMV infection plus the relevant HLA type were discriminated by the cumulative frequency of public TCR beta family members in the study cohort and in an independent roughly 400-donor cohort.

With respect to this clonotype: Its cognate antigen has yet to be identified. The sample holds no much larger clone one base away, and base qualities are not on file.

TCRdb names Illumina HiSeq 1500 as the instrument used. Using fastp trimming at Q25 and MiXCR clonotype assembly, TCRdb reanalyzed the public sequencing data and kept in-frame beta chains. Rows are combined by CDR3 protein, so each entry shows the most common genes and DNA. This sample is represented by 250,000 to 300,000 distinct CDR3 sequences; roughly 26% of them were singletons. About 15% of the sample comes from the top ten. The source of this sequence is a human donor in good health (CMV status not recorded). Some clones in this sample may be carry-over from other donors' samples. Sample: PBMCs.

The bases read TGTGCCAGCAGGCCCGGACGGGGAGAAGCTTTCTTT. This translates into CASRPGRGEAFF. Recombination joined TRBV6-2 or TRBV6-3 with TRBJ1-1; the D gene lacks a confident call. The germline ends are 13 bases apart after V is trimmed by 6 bases and J by 8 bases. Spanning cysteine to phenylalanine, the CDR3 consists of 12 amino acids. Only the CDR3 DNA is retained, 36 bases long and in frame from the first base. CDR1 and CDR2 are drawn from the germline V gene: MNHEY, SVGEGT.